The text below deals with one T cell receptor beta chain. What it binds is not known. PBMCs, the starting material, were the source of sorted CD4+ and CD8+ T cells. Sequencing templates came from extracted RNA that was reverse transcribed into cDNA. Method: immunoSEQ multiplex PCR; TCRdb's copy keeps in-frame clones and lacks some. The sample has about 200,000 clones, about 56% seen once; the top ten hold 4.9%. Germline V gene data show CDR1 as SQVTM and CDR2 as ANQGSEA. The CDR3 has 11 residues. With 4 bases removed from V and 0 bases from J, the gap between germline ends came to 3 bases. This sample stems from a study of CD8+ T cells in alopecia areata. Points from the study as a whole: Sequencing of scalp samples also captures resident alphabeta T cells of normal skin. Higher clonality and more expanded CD8+ clones appeared in lesional than normal scalp.

The sample was CD8+ T cells sorted from blood. The chain is built from TRBV29-1 and TRBJ1-1; D gene ambiguous. The sequence derives from a human donor in good health. The CDR3 reads CSVAVNTEAFF. The CDR3 DNA reads as TGCAGCGTTGCTGTGAACACTGAAGCTTTCTTT.